This TCR beta chain was captured by sequencing in a study of T cell responses to AZD1222 COVID-19 vaccine. Trimming shortened V by 0 bases and J by 0 bases, and 10 bases separated the two germline ends. This CDR3 is built from 17 residues. Looked up from germline, CDR1 is SGHNT and CDR2 is YYREEE (reference sequence). For this clone: The antigen is undetermined.

Study observations and caveats: Among vaccine-associated CD4 TCRs, coverage spanned spike, with dominance at 160-218 and 743-854. It was only after the peak T cell response that any repertoires were sampled. Females made up more of the donors, who were largely white British, and clonal diversity may have come out too low.

Assay: immunoSEQ multiplex PCR; the TCRdb copy retains only in-frame clones and omits some. The data hold about 84,000 clones, with approximately 88% observed a single time. The sequence derives from an adult who received the AZD1222 COVID-19 vaccine. V usage is TRBV5-4 and J usage is TRBJ1-6, with D perhaps matching TRBD1 (5 bases). This sample comprised peripheral blood, obtained 28 days after the second AZD1222 dose. The chain's CDR3 is CASSLGGTYSYNSPLHF. The DNA for the CDR3 is TGTGCCAGCAGCTTGGGTGGGACGTACTCCTATAATTCACCCCTCCACTTT.